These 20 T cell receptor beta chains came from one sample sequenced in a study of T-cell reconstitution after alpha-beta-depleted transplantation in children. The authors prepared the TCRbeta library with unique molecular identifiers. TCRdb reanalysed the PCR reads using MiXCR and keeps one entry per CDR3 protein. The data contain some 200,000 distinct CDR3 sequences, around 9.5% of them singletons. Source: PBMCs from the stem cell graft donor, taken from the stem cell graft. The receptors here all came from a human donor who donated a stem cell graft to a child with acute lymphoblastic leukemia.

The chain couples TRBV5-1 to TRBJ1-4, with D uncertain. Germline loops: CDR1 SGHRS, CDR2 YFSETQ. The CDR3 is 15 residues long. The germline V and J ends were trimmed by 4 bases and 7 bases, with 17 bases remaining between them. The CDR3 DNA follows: TGCGCCAGCAGCCCTCCGACGGGGAGAGGTGAAAAACTGTTTTTT. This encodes CASSPPTGRGEKLFF.

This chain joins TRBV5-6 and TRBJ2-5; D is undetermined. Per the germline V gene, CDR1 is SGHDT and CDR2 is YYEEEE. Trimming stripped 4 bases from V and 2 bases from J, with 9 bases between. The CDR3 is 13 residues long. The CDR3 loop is CASSRAIQETQYF. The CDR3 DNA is TGTGCCAGCAGCAGGGCTATTCAAGAGACCCAGTACTTC.

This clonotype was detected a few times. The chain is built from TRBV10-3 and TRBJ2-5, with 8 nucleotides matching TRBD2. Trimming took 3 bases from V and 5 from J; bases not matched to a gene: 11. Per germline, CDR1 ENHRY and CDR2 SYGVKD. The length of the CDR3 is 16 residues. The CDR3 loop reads CAISETQRGPGETQYF. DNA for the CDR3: TGTGCCATCAGTGAAACCCAGCGGGGGCCCGGGGAGACCCAGTACTTC.

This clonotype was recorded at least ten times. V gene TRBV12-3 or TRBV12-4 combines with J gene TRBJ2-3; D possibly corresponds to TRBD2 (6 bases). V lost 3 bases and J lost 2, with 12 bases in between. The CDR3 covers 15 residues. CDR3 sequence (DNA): TGTGCCAGCAGTTTTGCCCGGGGGTTCACAGATACGCAGTATTTT. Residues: CASSFARGFTDTQYF.

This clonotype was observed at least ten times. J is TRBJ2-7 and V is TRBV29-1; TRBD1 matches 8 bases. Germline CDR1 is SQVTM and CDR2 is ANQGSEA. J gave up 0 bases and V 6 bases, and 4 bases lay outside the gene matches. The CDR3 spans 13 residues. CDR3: CSVTGESSYEQYF. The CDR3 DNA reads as TGCAGCGTGACAGGGGAGAGCTCCTACGAGCAGTACTTC.

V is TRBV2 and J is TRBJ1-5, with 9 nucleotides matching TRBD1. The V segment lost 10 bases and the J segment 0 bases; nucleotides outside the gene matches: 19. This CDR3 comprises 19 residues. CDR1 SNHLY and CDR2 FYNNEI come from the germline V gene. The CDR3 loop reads CATKTPGDREAYSNQPQHF. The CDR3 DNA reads TGTGCCACCAAAACTCCCGGGGACAGGGAAGCTTATAGCAATCAGCCCCAGCATTTT.

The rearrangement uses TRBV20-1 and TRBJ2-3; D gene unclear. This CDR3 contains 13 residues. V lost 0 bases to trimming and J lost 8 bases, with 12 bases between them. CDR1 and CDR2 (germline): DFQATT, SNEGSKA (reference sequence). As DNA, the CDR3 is TGCAGTGCTAGAGACCTTTCATCGGGTACGCAGTATTTT. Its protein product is CSARDLSSGTQYF.

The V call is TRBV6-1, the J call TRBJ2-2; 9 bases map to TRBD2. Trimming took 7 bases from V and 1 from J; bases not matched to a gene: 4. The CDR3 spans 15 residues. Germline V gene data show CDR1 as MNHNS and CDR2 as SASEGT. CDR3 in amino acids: CASNKAGGNTGELFF. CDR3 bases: TGTGCCAGCAACAAAGCGGGGGGGAACACCGGGGAGCTGTTTTTT.

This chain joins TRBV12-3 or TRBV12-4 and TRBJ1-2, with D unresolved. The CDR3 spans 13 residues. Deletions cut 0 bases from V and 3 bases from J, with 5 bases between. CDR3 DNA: TGTGCCAGCAGTTTAGCGAGGTACTATGGCTACACCTTC. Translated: CASSLARYYGYTF.

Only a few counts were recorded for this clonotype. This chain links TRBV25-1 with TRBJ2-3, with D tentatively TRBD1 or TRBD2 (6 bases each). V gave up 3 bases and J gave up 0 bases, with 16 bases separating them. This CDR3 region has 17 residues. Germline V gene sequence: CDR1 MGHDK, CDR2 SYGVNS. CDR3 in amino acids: CASSDHGWGASTDTQYF. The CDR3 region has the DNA TGTGCCAGCAGTGATCACGGTTGGGGGGCTAGCACAGATACGCAGTATTTT.

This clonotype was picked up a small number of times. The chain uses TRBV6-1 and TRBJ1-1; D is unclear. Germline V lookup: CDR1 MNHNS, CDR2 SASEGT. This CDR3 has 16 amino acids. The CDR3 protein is CADRGEYVRRRTEAFF. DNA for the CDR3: TGTGCTGACCGTGGGGAATACGTTAGACGTAGAACTGAAGCTTTCTTT.

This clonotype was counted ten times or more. The chain's CDR3 is CASKSGATYEQYF. The CDR3 DNA is TGTGCCAGCAAAAGCGGGGCCACCTACGAGCAGTACTTC. J is TRBJ2-7 and V is TRBV2; 7 bases align to TRBD2. CDR1 and CDR2 (germline): SNHLY, FYNNEI. V gave up 7 bases and J gave up 2 bases; unmatched junction bases: 5. The CDR3 length is 13 residues.

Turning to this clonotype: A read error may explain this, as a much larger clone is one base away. CDR3 sequence: CASSDGGYTGELFF. The CDR3 DNA is TGTGCCAGCAGTGACGGGGGGTACACCGGGGAGCTGTTTTTT. The rearrangement links TRBV2 to TRBJ2-2, with TRBD2 identical over 7 bases. Germline V gives CDR1 SNHLY, CDR2 FYNNEI. J was trimmed by 3 bases and V by 3 bases; bases with no gene match: 1. This CDR3 is 14 amino acids long.

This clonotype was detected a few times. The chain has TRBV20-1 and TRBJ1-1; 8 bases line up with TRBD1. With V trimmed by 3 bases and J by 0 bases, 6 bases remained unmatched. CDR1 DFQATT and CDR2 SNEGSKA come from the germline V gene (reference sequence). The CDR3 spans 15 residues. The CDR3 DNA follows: TGCAGTGCTAGGGCCACAGGGGGAATGAACACTGAAGCTTTCTTT. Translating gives CSARATGGMNTEAFF.

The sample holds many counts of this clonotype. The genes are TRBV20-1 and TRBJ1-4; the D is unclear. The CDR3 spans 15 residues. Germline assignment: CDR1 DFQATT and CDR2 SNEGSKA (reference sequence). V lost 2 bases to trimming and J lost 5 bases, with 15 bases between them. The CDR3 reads CSARTWDRANEKLFF. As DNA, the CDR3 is TGCAGTGCTAGAACGTGGGATAGGGCGAATGAAAAACTGTTTTTT.

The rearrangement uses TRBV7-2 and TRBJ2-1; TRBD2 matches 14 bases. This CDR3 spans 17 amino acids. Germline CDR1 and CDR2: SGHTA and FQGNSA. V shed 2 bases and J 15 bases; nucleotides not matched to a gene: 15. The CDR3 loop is CASSLPGLAGAHGIWFF. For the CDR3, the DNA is TGTGCCAGCAGCTTACCGGGACTAGCGGGGGCCCACGGGATTTGGTTCTTC.

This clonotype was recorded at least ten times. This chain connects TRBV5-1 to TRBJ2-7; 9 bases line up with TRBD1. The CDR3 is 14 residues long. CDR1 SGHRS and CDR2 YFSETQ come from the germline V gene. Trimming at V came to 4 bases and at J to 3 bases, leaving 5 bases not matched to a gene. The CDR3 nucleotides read TGCGCCAGCAGCAGTACAGGGGGCCGCTACGAGCAGTACTTC. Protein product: CASSSTGGRYEQYF.

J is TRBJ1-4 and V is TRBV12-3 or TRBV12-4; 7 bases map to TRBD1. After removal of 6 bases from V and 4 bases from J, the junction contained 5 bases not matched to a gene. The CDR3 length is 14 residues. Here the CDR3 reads CASSSRQGNEKLFF. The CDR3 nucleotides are TGTGCCAGCAGCTCCCGACAGGGTAATGAAAAACTGTTTTTT.

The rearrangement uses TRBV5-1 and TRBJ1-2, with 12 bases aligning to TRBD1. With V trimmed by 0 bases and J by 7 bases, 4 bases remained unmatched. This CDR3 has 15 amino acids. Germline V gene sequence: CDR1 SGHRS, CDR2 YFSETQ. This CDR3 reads CASSLEGQGARGYTF. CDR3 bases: TGCGCCAGCAGCTTGGAGGGACAGGGGGCACGTGGCTACACCTTC.

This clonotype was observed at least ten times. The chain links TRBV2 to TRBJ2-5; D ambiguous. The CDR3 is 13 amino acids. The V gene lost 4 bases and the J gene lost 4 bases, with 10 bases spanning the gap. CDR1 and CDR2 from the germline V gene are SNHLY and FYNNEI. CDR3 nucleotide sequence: TGTGCCAGCAGTGCTCCAAGGCTAGAGACCCAGTACTTC. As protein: CASSAPRLETQYF.